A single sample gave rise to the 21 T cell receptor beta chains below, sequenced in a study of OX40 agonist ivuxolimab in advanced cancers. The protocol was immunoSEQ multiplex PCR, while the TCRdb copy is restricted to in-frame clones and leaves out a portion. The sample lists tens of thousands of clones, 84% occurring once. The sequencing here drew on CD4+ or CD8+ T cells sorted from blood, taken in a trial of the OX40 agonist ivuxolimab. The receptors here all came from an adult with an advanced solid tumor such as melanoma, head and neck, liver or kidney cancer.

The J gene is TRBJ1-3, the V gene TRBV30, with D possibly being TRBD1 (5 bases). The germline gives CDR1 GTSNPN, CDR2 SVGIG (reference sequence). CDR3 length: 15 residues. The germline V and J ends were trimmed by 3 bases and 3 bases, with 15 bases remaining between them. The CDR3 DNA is TGTGCCTGGAGCTCTTTGGGGACGGTTGGAAACACCATATATTTT. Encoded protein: CAWSSLGTVGNTIYF.

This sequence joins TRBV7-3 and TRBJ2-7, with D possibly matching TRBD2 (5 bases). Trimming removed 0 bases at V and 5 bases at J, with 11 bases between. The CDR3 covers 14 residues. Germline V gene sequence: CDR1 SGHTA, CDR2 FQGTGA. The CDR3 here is CASSLTAPGNEQYF. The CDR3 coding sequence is TGTGCCAGCAGCTTAACGGCCCCCGGGAACGAGCAGTACTTC.

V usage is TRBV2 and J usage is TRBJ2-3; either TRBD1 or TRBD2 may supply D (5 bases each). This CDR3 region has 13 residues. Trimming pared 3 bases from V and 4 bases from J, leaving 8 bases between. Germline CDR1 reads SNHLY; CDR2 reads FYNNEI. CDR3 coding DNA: TGTGCCAGCAGTGAGGGGGTGGCAGATACGCAGTATTTT. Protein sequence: CASSEGVADTQYF.

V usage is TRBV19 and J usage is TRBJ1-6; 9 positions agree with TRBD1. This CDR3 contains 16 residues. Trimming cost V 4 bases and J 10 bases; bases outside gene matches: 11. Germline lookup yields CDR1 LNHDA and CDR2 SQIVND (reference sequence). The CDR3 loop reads CASSTGQGTRSSPLHF. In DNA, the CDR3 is TGTGCCAGTAGTACGGGACAGGGAACAAGGTCCTCACCCCTCCACTTT.

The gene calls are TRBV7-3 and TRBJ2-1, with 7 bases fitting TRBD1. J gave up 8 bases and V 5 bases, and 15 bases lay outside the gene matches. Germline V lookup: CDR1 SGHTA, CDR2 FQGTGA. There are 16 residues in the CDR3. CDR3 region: CASSPNLMDRYHEQFF. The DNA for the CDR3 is TGTGCCAGCAGCCCAAATCTTATGGACAGGTACCATGAGCAGTTCTTC.

CDR3 coding DNA: TGTGCCAGCCGTCCCCTAGCGGGGGGGCCCTATGAGCAGTTCTTC. The encoded protein is CASRPLAGGPYEQFF. This chain connects TRBV5-4 to TRBJ2-1; 12 bases align to TRBD2. The germline gives CDR1 SGHNT, CDR2 YYREEE (reference sequence). CDR3 length equals 15 residues. Germline trimming cut 7 bases from V and 8 bases from J; bases unmatched to any gene: 10. Full variable domain (rest looked up from reference TRBV5-4 and TRBJ2-1): ETGVTQSPTHLIKTRGQQVTLRCSSQSGHNTVSWYQQALGQGPQFIFQYYREEENGRGNFPPRFSGLQFPNYSSELNVNALELDDSALYLCASRPLAGGPYEQFFGPGTRLTVL.

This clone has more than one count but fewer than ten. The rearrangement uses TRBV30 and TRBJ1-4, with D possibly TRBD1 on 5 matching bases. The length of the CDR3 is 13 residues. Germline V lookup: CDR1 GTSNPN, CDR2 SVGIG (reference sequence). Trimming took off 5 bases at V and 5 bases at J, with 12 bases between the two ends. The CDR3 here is CAWQTGPNEKLFF. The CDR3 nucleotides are TGTGCCTGGCAAACAGGCCCGAATGAAAAACTGTTTTTT.

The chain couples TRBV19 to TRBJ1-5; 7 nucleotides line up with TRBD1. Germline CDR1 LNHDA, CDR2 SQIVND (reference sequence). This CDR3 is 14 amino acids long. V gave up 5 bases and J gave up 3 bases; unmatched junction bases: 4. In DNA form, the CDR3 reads TGTGCCAGTAGTGCAGACAGGGTCAATCAGCCCCAGCATTTT. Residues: CASSADRVNQPQHF.

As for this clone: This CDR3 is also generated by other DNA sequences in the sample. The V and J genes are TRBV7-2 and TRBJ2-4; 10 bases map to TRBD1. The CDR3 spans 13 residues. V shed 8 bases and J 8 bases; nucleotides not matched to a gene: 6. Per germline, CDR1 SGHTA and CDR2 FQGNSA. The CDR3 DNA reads TGTGCCAGCGGAGGGGGGACAGGGGACATTCAGTACTTC. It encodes CASGGGTGDIQYF.

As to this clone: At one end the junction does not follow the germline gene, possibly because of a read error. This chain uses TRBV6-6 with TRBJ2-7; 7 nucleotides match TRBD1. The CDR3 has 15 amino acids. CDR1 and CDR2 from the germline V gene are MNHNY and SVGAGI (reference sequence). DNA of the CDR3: TGTGCCAGCAGCTACTCCCTTGACAGGGCCTACGAGCAGTACTTC. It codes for CASSYSLDRAYEQYF.

In nucleotides, the CDR3 is TGCGCCAGCAGCTTGGCCGAAGGGAATGAAAAACTGTTTTTT. This translates into CASSLAEGNEKLFF. V gene TRBV5-1 combines with J gene TRBJ1-4, with no clear D. CDR1 is SGHRS and CDR2 is YFSETQ in the germline V gene. This CDR3 region has 14 residues. V was shortened by 0 bases and J by 5 bases, with 8 bases between the two germline ends.

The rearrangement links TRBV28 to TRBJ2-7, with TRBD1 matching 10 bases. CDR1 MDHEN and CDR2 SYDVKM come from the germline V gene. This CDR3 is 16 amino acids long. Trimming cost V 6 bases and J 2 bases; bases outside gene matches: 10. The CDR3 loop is CASSSGYGTGAYEQYF. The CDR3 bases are TGTGCCAGCAGCTCTGGATATGGGACAGGGGCCTACGAGCAGTACTTC. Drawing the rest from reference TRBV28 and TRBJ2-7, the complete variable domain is DVKVTQSSRYLVKRTGEKVFLECVQDMDHENMFWYRQDPGLGLRLIYFSYDVKMKEKGDIPEGYSVSREKKERFSLILESASTNQTSMYLCASSSGYGTGAYEQYFGPGTRLTVT.

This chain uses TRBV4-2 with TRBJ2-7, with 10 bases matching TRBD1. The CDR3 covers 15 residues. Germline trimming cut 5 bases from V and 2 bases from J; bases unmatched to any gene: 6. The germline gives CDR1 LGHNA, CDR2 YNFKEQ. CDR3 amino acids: CASSDRDRGPYEQYF. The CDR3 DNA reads TGTGCCAGCAGCGACCGGGACAGGGGTCCCTACGAGCAGTACTTC.

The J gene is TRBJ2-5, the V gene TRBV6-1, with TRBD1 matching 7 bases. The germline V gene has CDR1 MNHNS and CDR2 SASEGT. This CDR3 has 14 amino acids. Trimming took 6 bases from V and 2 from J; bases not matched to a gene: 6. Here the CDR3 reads CASRTGKGQETQYF. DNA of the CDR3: TGTGCCAGCAGGACAGGGAAAGGGCAAGAGACCCAGTACTTC.

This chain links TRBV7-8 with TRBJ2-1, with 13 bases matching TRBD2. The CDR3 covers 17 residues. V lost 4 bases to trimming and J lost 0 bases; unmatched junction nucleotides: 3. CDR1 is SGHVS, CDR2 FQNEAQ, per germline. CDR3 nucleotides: TGTGCCAGCAGCTCGAGGACTAGCGGGAGCTCCTACAATGAGCAGTTCTTC. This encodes CASSSRTSGSSYNEQFF. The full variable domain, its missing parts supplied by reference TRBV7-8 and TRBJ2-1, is GAGVSQSPRYKVAKRGQDVALRCDPISGHVSLFWYQQALGQGPEFLTYFQNEAQLDKSGLPSDRFFAERPEGSVSTLKIQRTQQEDSAVYLCASSSRTSGSSYNEQFFGPGTRLTVL.

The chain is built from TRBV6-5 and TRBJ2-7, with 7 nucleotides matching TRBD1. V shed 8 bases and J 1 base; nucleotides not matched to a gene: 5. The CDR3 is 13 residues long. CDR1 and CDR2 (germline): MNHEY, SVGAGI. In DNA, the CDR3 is TGTGCCAGCGGGGAGACAGGGTCCTACGAGCAGTACTTC. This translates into CASGETGSYEQYF.

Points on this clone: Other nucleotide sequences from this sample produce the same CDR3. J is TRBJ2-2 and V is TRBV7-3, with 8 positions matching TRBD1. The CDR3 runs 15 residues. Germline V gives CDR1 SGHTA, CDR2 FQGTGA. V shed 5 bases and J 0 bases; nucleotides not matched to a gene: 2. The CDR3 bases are TGTGCCAGCAGCCCGACAGGGGCGAACACCGGGGAGCTGTTTTTT. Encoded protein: CASSPTGANTGELFF.

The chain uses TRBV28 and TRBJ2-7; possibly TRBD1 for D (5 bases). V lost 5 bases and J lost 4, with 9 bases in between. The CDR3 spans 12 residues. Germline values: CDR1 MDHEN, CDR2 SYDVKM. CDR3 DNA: TGTGCCAGCAGTAATACAGGTTACGAGCAGTACGTC. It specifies CASSNTGYEQYV.

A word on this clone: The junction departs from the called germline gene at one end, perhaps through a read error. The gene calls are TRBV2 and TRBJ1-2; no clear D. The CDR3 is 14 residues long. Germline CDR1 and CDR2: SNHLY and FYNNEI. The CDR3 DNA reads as TGTGCCAGCAGTGCGGCAGGATCTAATTATGGCTACACCTTC. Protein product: CASSAAGSNYGYTF.

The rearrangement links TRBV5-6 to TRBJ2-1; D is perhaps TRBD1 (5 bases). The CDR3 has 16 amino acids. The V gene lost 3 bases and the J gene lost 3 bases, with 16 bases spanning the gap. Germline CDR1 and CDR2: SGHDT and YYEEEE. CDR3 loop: CASSSPDSPYYNEQFF. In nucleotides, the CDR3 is TGTGCCAGCAGCTCCCCTGACAGTCCATACTACAATGAGCAGTTCTTC.

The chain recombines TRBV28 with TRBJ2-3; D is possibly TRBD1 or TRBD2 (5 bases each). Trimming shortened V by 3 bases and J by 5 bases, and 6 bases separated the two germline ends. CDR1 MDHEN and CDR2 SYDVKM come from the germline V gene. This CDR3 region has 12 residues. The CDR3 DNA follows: TGTGCCAGCAGTTTTGGGGGAGATACGCAGTATTTT. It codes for CASSFGGDTQYF.